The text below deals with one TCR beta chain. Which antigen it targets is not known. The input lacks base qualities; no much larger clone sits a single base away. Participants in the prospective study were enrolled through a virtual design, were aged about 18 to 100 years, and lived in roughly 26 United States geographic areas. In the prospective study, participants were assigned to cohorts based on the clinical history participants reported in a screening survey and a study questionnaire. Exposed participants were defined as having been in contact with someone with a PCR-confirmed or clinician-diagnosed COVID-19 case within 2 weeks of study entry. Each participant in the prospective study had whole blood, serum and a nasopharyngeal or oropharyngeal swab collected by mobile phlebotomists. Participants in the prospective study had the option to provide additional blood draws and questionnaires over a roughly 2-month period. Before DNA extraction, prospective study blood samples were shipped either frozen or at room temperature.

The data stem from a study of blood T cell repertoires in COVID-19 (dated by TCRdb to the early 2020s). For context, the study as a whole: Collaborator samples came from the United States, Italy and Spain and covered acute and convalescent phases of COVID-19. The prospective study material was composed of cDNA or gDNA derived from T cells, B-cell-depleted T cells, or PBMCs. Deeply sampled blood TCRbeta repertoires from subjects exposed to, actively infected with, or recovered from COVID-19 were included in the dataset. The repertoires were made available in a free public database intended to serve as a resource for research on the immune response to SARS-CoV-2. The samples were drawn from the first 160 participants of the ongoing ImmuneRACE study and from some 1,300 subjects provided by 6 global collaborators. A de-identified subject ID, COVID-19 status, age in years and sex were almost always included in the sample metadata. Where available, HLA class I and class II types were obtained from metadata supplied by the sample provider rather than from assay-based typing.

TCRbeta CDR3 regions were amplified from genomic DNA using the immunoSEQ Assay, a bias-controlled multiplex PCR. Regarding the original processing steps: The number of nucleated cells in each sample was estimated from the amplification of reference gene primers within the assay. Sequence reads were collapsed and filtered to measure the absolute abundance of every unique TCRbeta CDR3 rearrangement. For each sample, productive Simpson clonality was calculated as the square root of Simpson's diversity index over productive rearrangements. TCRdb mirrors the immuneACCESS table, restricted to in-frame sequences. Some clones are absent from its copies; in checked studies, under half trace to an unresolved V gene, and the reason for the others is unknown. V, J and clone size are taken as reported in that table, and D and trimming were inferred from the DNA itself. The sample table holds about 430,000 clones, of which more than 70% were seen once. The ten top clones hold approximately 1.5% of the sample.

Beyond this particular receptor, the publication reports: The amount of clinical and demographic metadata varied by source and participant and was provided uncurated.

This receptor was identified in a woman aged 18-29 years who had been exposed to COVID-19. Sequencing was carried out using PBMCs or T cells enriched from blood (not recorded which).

The sequence in DNA is TGCGCCAGCAGCCAGTCGACCGGGACAGGGAGCTCCTACGAGCAGTACTTC. It is translated as CASSQSTGTGSSYEQYF. The rearrangement joined TRBV5-1 to TRBJ2-7; the central 9 bases match TRBD1. Spanning cysteine to phenylalanine, the CDR3 consists of 17 amino acids. The only DNA kept is the CDR3, 51 bases in frame from the first base. For CDR1 and CDR2, the germline V gene lists SGHRS and YFSETQ. Unmatched junction bases come to 11, with V trimmed by 4 bases and J by 0 bases.